This T cell receptor (beta chain) was sequenced for a study of spatial heterogeneity in lung cancer. This CDR3 has 15 amino acids. V lost 2 bases, J lost 0 bases, and 9 bases lay in between. Each CDR3 protein is one row after TCRdb ran MiXCR on the 5' RACE reads. The data show 39,000 or so distinct CDR3 sequences, 6.5% to 9% seen once. This clonotype was found many times. Time point indicated: sample taken at primary tumor resection. This material consisted of PBMCs, taken at surgery. The TCR comes from a male donor with early-stage non-small cell lung cancer. This sequence joins TRBV12-3 or TRBV12-4 and TRBJ2-3; TRBD2 might be the D (5 bases). In DNA form, the CDR3 reads TGTGCCAGCAGTTTATACGGGGAGAGCACAGATACGCAGTATTTT. Residues: CASSLYGESTDTQYF.